This TCR beta chain was recorded in a study of T cell responses to AZD1222 COVID-19 vaccine. Profiled with immunoSEQ multiplex PCR; TCRdb holds only in-frame clones, not every one. This sample has more than 95,000 clones, with approximately 90% found just once. About this clone itself: No antigen is known for it. Since no conserved phenylalanine or tryptophan closes the CDR3, a read error is the likely cause.

Study results and limitations: Unmutated variant regions are reportedly the target of nearly half of TCRs that are spike-specific.

The CDR3 sequence is 13 residues long. CDR1 and CDR2 from the germline V gene are SNHLY and FYNNEI. The V and J ends lost 6 bases and 7 bases respectively, with 10 bases between them. Sequences were derived from peripheral blood, sampled on day 0 of AZD1222 vaccination. The chain has TRBV2 and TRBJ1-6; D unresolved. This receptor was identified in an adult in good health. CDR3 bases: TGTGCCAGCAGGACGGGTCGGAATTCACCCCTCCACCTT. This translates into CASRTGRNSPLHL.